Following are 21 T cell receptor beta chains from one sample sequenced in a study of blood T cell repertoires in COVID-19. Using immunoSEQ multiplex PCR, the repertoire was profiled, and TCRdb retains in-frame clones only, with some absent. Of about 110,000 clones listed, 71% were seen once; the top ten hold roughly 0.86%. Sequenced: peripheral blood. Source of these receptors: a human donor with acute or convalescent COVID-19. The donor label of this sample is uncertain.

This chain uses TRBV13 with TRBJ2-6, with no clear D. In germline, CDR1 is PRHDT, CDR2 FYEKMQ (reference sequence). V gave up 1 base and J gave up 1 base, with 5 bases separating them. The CDR3 length is 15 residues. The CDR3 DNA sequence: TGTGCCAGCAGCTTAGTACAGTCTGGGGCCAACGTCCTGACTTTC. Translating gives CASSLVQSGANVLTF.

The rearrangement uses TRBV5-1 and TRBJ1-3; unclear D gene. Germline CDR1 reads SGHRS; CDR2 reads YFSETQ. The CDR3 has 16 residues. V was shortened by 0 bases and J by 2 bases, with 12 bases between the two germline ends. CDR3 loop: CASSLAGVPAGNTIYF. Written as DNA, the CDR3 is TGCGCCAGCAGCTTGGCCGGGGTCCCCGCTGGAAACACCATATATTTT.

This clone came up many times. One end of the junction does not line up with germline, which may come from a read error. The V call is TRBV6-1, the J call TRBJ1-5; TRBD1 might be the D (6 bases). Germline CDR1 MNHNS, CDR2 SASEGT. This CDR3 comprises 14 residues. The CDR3 here is CASSDGQLNQPQHF. The CDR3 bases are TGTGCCAGTAGTGACGGACAGCTCAATCAGCCCCAGCATTTT.

This clone was seen at least ten times. The V and J genes are TRBV9 and TRBJ1-1, with D uncertain. Deletions cut 5 bases from V and 2 bases from J, with 10 bases between. This CDR3 contains 13 residues. From germline, CDR1 is SGDLS and CDR2 YYNGEE. Written as DNA, the CDR3 is TGTGCCAGCAGTCCCACAGCCAACACTGAAGCTTTCTTT. Residues: CASSPTANTEAFF.

The chain recombines TRBV7-2 with TRBJ2-1; TRBD1 matches at 11 bases. Germline V CDR1 and CDR2: SGHTA, FQGNSA. V dropped 2 bases and J dropped 2; count of bases not matched to a gene: 11. The CDR3 sequence is 19 residues long. Written as DNA, the CDR3 is TGTGCCAGCAGCTTATTCTTGGACAGGGGGCGACCTGCCTACAATGAGCAGTTCTTC. Protein sequence: CASSLFLDRGRPAYNEQFF.

This chain connects TRBV2 to TRBJ1-1; TRBD1 matches at 7 bases. This CDR3 contains 13 residues. Per the germline V gene, CDR1 is SNHLY and CDR2 is FYNNEI. V shed 6 bases and J 1 base; nucleotides not matched to a gene: 2. This CDR3 reads CASRGQRNTEAFF. CDR3 coding DNA: TGTGCCAGCAGGGGACAGAGGAACACTGAAGCTTTCTTT.

The chain links TRBV6-5 to TRBJ1-2; D is ambiguous. Trimming pared 5 bases from V and 5 bases from J, leaving 9 bases between. Germline assignment: CDR1 MNHEY and CDR2 SVGAGI. The CDR3 is 12 amino acids. CDR3 DNA sequence: TGTGCCAGCAGTCCCGGGAGATATGGCTACACCTTC. The encoded protein is CASSPGRYGYTF.

CDR3 DNA sequence: TGTGCCTGGAGTGCTTCCAGGGGTAATGAAAAACTGTTTTTT. Encoded protein: CAWSASRGNEKLFF. This sequence joins TRBV30 and TRBJ1-4; perhaps TRBD1 as D (6 bases). V was trimmed by 1 base and J by 4 bases, leaving 10 bases between them. Germline assignment: CDR1 GTSNPN and CDR2 SVGIG (reference sequence). This CDR3 has 14 amino acids.

The rearrangement joins TRBV28 to TRBJ1-4; 9 bases agree with TRBD1. Germline V gene sequence: CDR1 MDHEN, CDR2 SYDVKM. The CDR3 is 15 residues long. After removal of 4 bases from V and 7 bases from J, the junction contained 7 bases not matched to a gene. Written as DNA, the CDR3 is TGTGCCAGCAGTTCCCCCGGGACAGGGCTTGAAAAACTGTTTTTT. Translating it yields CASSSPGTGLEKLFF.

The J gene is TRBJ2-5, the V gene TRBV10-2, with 10 nucleotides matching TRBD2. Germline loops: CDR1 WSHSY, CDR2 SAAADI. This CDR3 has 15 residues. Unmatched junction bases numbered 9, after V lost 7 bases and J lost 4 bases. As DNA, the CDR3 is TGCGCCAGCACTAGTACTAGCGGGGAAGGAGAGACCCAGTACTTC. Translated: CASTSTSGEGETQYF.

This chain joins TRBV28 and TRBJ1-3, with D possibly being TRBD1 (5 bases). Trimming took 6 bases from V and 0 from J, leaving 9 bases between them. The CDR3 sequence is 14 residues long. Per the germline V gene, CDR1 is MDHEN and CDR2 is SYDVKM. The CDR3 DNA follows: TGTGCCAGCAGCCAGACAGCCTCTGGAAACACCATATATTTT. Translating gives CASSQTASGNTIYF. Drawing the rest from reference TRBV28 and TRBJ1-3, the complete variable domain is DVKVTQSSRYLVKRTGEKVFLECVQDMDHENMFWYRQDPGLGLRLIYFSYDVKMKEKGDIPEGYSVSREKKERFSLILESASTNQTSMYLCASSQTASGNTIYFGEGSWLTVV.

This chain joins TRBV29-1 and TRBJ1-1; 7 positions agree with TRBD1. Germline V gene data show CDR1 as SQVTM and CDR2 as ANQGSEA. This CDR3 spans 12 amino acids. Trimming took 6 bases from V and 5 from J; bases not matched to a gene: 6. The CDR3 sequence: CSVATGRTEAFF. For the CDR3, the DNA is TGCAGCGTCGCGACAGGGCGGACTGAAGCTTTCTTT.

This chain uses TRBV5-1 with TRBJ1-2; 7 bases match TRBD1. There are 15 residues in the CDR3. The trim removed 3 bases at V and 0 bases at J, leaving 5 bases unmatched. Looked up from germline, CDR1 is SGHRS and CDR2 is YFSETQ. The CDR3 is CASSSLGQTNYGYTF. The CDR3 DNA reads as TGCGCCAGCAGCTCGTTGGGACAGACTAACTATGGCTACACCTTC.

The rearrangement links TRBV27 to TRBJ1-2; a possible D gene is TRBD1 (5 bases). This CDR3 has 17 amino acids. Trimming took 0 bases from V and 4 from J, leaving 18 bases between them. The germline CDR1 and CDR2 sequences are MNHEY and SMNVEV (reference sequence). The CDR3 DNA reads as TGTGCCAGCAGTTTATCGTTCGGAGGGGAGGCTGGCTATGGCTACACCTTC. This codes for CASSLSFGGEAGYGYTF.

In this sample, this clone turned up a few times. CDR3 bases: TGTGCCAGCAGCGTAGCGGCTAGGTCCTACAATGAGCAGTTCTTC. Translating it yields CASSVAARSYNEQFF. The rearrangement uses TRBV9 and TRBJ2-1, with unresolved D. The germline V and J ends were trimmed by 0 bases and 1 base, with 8 bases remaining between them. The germline V gene encodes CDR1 SGDLS and CDR2 YYNGEE. The length of the CDR3 is 15 residues. Looking up the rest from reference TRBV9 and TRBJ2-1 gives the full variable domain: DSGVTQTPKHLITATGQRVTLRCSPRSGDLSVYWYQQSLDQGLQFLIQYYNGEERAKGNILERFSAQQFPDLHSELNLSSLELGDSALYFCASSVAARSYNEQFFGPGTRLTVL.

J is TRBJ2-6 and V is TRBV19; 9 nucleotides match TRBD1. This CDR3 contains 17 residues. Germline V gene lookup returns CDR1 LNHDA and CDR2 SQIVND (reference sequence). J lost 0 bases, V lost 6 bases, and 6 bases had no gene match. For the CDR3, the DNA is TGTGCCAGTAGCCCGGGACAGGGCGCCTCTGGGGCCAACGTCCTGACTTTC. It codes for CASSPGQGASGANVLTF. The full variable domain, in which reference TRBV19 and TRBJ2-6 provide the parts outside the CDR3, is DGGITQSPKYLFRKEGQNVTLSCEQNLNHDAMYWYRQDPGQGLRLIYYSQIVNDFQKGDIAEGYSVSREKKESFPLTVTSAQKNPTAFYLCASSPGQGASGANVLTFGAGSRLTVL.

The gene calls are TRBV7-9 and TRBJ2-3; D is undetermined. Trimming cost V 5 bases and J 0 bases, with 12 bases left between them. The V gene's germline CDR1 is SEHNR and CDR2 FQNEAQ (reference sequence). CDR3 length: 15 amino acids. The CDR3 DNA follows: TGTGCCAGCAGCCCTTTGAGCGCCAGCACAGATACGCAGTATTTT. This gives the protein CASSPLSASTDTQYF.

This clone was observed at least ten times. V gene TRBV2 combines with J gene TRBJ1-1, with 8 nucleotides matching TRBD1. V lost 6 bases, J lost 0 bases, and 6 bases stayed unmatched. Per the germline V gene, CDR1 is SNHLY and CDR2 is FYNNEI. This CDR3 is 15 amino acids long. The CDR3 here is CASSDNRGMNTEAFF. The CDR3 bases are TGTGCCAGCAGCGACAACAGGGGGATGAACACTGAAGCTTTCTTT. Variable domain in full (rest from reference TRBV2 and TRBJ1-1): EPEVTQTPSHQVTQMGQEVILRCVPISNHLYFYWYRQILGQKVEFLVSFYNNEISEKSEIFDDQFSVERPDGSNFTLKIRSTKLEDSAMYFCASSDNRGMNTEAFFGQGTRLTVV.

This clone was counted between two and nine times. Additional DNA sequences in this sample encode the identical CDR3. V and J are TRBV2 and TRBJ2-7, with 9 bases matching TRBD1. This CDR3 comprises 14 residues. The germline gives CDR1 SNHLY, CDR2 FYNNEI. The J segment lost 4 bases and the V segment lost 2 bases, leaving 3 bases of the junction unmatched. The CDR3 sequence: CASSEQGQGYEQYF. In DNA form, the CDR3 reads TGTGCCAGCAGTGAACAAGGACAGGGGTACGAGCAGTACTTC.

The gene calls are TRBV18 and TRBJ2-2, with D possibly TRBD2 on 6 matching bases. CDR3 length: 16 residues. Germline-derived CDR1 and CDR2 are KGHSH and LQKENI. With 1 base removed from V and 4 bases from J, the gap between germline ends came to 13 bases. This CDR3 reads CASSPRERGGTGELFF. The CDR3 DNA reads TGTGCCAGCTCACCACGAGAAAGGGGAGGCACCGGGGAGCTGTTTTTT.

V usage is TRBV7-6 and J usage is TRBJ1-4; D is possibly TRBD1 (6 bases). The V gene's germline CDR1 is SGHVS and CDR2 FNYEAQ. This CDR3 is built from 14 residues. The ends were cut back, 5 bases at V and 10 bases at J, with 17 bases in the middle. The DNA of the CDR3 is TGTGCCAGCAGCGACCAGGGGTCAATGGGAAAACTGTTTTTT. Protein sequence: CASSDQGSMGKLFF.